The rows below give T cell receptor beta chains drawn from one sample of a study of spatial heterogeneity in lung cancer. TCRdb re-derived calls from the 5' RACE reads in MiXCR, one entry per CDR3 protein. The repertoire consists of under 150,000 distinct CDR3 sequences, with approximately 10% occurring once and the leading ten covering 20% to 25%. Sample: PBMCs, taken at follow-up. The receptors were sampled from a female donor with early-stage non-small cell lung cancer. CDR3s include the opening cysteine and the closing phenylalanine or tryptophan. A D gene is named only where the DNA matches it firmly. Not all rows give a size; the values are once, few, many and, for expanded clones, a class.

abundance	v_gene	j_gene	d_gene	CDR3aa	CDR3nt
NA	TRBV18	TRBJ2-1	NA	CASSPQGGNNEQFF	TGTGCCAGCTCACCACAAGGGGGGAATAATGAGCAGTTCTTC
many	TRBV11-2	TRBJ2-4	NA	CASSLDVSLAAKNIQYF	TGTGCCAGCAGCTTAGATGTTTCCCTGGCAGCCAAAAACATTCAGTACTTC
NA	TRBV28	TRBJ2-4	NA	CASRTTSTGKNIQYF	TGTGCCAGCCGGACCACCAGTACAGGCAAAAACATTCAGTACTTC
NA	TRBV20-1	TRBJ2-1	NA	CSASPVIVRNEQFF	TGCAGTGCTAGCCCAGTCATCGTACGCAATGAGCAGTTCTTC
many	TRBV18	TRBJ1-5	NA	CASSPAGDQPQHF	TGTGCCAGCTCACCGGCAGGTGATCAGCCCCAGCATTTT
NA	TRBV6-2/TRBV6-3	TRBJ2-1	TRBD2	CASSYRGGRVVNNEQFF	TGTGCCAGCAGTTACCGGGGCGGGAGAGTCGTCAACAATGAGCAGTTCTTC
few	TRBV2	TRBJ2-5	NA	CASSEGPTEETQYF	TGTGCCAGCAGTGAGGGACCGACTGAAGAGACCCAGTACTTC
many	TRBV11-2	TRBJ2-3	TRBD2	CASSFLAGGGDTQYF	TGTGCCAGCAGCTTTCTCGCGGGAGGGGGAGATACGCAGTATTTT
NA	TRBV28	TRBJ1-5	NA	CASSLGSGNQPQHF	TGTGCCAGCAGTTTAGGGTCCGGCAATCAGCCCCAGCATTTT
NA	TRBV7-3	TRBJ2-3	TRBD1	CASKQGPSTDTRYF	TGTGCCAGTAAACAGGGGCCAAGCACAGATACGCGGTATTTT
NA	TRBV3-1	TRBJ2-3	TRBD2	CASSQLAGVTDTQYF	TGTGCCAGCAGCCAACTAGCGGGAGTAACAGATACGCAGTATTTT